This T cell receptor (beta chain) was profiled in a study of blood T cell repertoires in COVID-19. Background on the study: The United States, Italy and Spain supplied acute and convalescent COVID-19 samples. Nucleic acid was either cDNA or gDNA, and it came from T cells, B-cell-depleted T cells, or PBMCs.

Original data processing: Scientists estimated how many nucleated cells there were by amplifying reference gene primers. Only in-frame clones appear in the TCRdb table, and some are missing; sequencing was by immunoSEQ multiplex PCR. The DNA was the basis for D and trimming; V, J and clone size are from that table. The sample includes 150,000 to 200,000 clones, about 88% of them seen just once. In Seattle, patients joined the study during active infection and were tracked longitudinally. V lost 3 bases and J 2 bases, leaving 20 bases between the germline ends. Germline CDR1 and CDR2: LNHDA and SQIVND (reference sequence). CDR3 size: 18 residues.

Sequenced sample: peripheral blood. The TCR originated in an elderly woman with COVID-19, enrolled during active disease. The gene calls are TRBV19 and TRBJ2-1, with D perhaps matching TRBD1 (6 bases). CDR3 DNA: TGTGCCAGTAGTATCCTGCTACGGGACACGGACCCCTACAATGAGCAGTTCTTC. Encoded protein: CASSILLRDTDPYNEQFF.